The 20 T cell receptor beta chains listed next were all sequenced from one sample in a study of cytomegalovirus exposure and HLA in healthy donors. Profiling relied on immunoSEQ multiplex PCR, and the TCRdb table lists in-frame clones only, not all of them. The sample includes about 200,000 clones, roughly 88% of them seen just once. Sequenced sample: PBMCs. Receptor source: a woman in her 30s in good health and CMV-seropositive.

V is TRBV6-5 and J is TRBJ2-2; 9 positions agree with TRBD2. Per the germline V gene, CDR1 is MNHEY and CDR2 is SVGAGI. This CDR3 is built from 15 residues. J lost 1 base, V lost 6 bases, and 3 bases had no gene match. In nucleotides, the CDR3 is TGTGCCAGCAGCTCAGCGGGAGGGAACACCGGGGAGCTGTTTTTT. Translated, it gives CASSSAGGNTGELFF.

CDR3 region: CASSLEGSFSYEQYF. CDR3 nucleotide sequence: TGCGCCAGCAGCTTGGAGGGGTCCTTCTCCTACGAGCAGTACTTC. This sequence joins TRBV5-1 and TRBJ2-7, with D perhaps matching TRBD1 (5 bases). The CDR3 length is 15 residues. V lost 0 bases and J 0 bases, leaving 10 bases between the germline ends. The V gene's germline CDR1 is SGHRS and CDR2 YFSETQ. The whole variable domain, remainder taken from reference TRBV5-1 and TRBJ2-7, is KAGVTQTPRYLIKTRGQQVTLSCSPISGHRSVSWYQQTPGQGLQFLFEYFSETQRNKGNFPGRFSGRQFSNSRSEMNVSTLELGDSALYLCASSLEGSFSYEQYFGPGTRLTVT.

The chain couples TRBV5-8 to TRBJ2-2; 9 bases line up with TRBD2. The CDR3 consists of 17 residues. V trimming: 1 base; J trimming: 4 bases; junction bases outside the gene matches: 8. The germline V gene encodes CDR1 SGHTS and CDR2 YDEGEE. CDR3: CASSLSTAGGLTGELFF. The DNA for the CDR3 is TGTGCCAGCAGCTTGTCCACAGCGGGAGGACTCACCGGGGAGCTGTTTTTT.

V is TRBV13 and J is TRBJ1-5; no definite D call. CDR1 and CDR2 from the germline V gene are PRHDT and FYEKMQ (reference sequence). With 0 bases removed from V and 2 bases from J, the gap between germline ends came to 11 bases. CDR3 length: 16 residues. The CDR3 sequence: CASSLGRSGGNQPQHF. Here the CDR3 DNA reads TGTGCCAGCAGCTTAGGCCGGAGCGGGGGCAATCAGCCCCAGCATTTT.

The DNA for the CDR3 is TGCGCCAGCAGCTTGGAGCGACCCCCCGTCGCGACCCAGTACTTC. Protein product: CASSLERPPVATQYF. The chain has TRBV5-1 and TRBJ2-5; D is unresolved. Germline values: CDR1 SGHRS, CDR2 YFSETQ. Deletions cut 0 bases from V and 7 bases from J, with 16 bases between. This CDR3 has 15 residues.

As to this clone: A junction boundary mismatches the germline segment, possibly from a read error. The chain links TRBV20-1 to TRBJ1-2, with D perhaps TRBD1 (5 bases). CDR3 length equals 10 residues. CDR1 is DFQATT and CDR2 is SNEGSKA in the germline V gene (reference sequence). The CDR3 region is CSARVHRLHF. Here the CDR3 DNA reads TGCAGTGCTAGAGTCCACAGGCTACACTTC.

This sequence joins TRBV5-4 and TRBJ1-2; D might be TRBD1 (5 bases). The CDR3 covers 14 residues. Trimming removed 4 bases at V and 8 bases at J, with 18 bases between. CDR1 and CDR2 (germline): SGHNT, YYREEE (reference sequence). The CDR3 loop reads CASSPEEGREGYTF. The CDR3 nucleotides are TGTGCCAGCAGCCCCGAGGAGGGGCGAGAGGGCTACACCTTC. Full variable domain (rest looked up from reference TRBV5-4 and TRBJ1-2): ETGVTQSPTHLIKTRGQQVTLRCSSQSGHNTVSWYQQALGQGPQFIFQYYREEENGRGNFPPRFSGLQFPNYSSELNVNALELDDSALYLCASSPEEGREGYTFGSGTRLTVV.

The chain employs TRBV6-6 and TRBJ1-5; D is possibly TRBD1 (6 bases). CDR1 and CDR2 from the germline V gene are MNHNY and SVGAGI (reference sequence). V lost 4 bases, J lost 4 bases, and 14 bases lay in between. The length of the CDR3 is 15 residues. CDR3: CASSSGGGANQPQHF. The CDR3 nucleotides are TGTGCCAGCAGTTCCGGAGGGGGGGCGAATCAGCCCCAGCATTTT.

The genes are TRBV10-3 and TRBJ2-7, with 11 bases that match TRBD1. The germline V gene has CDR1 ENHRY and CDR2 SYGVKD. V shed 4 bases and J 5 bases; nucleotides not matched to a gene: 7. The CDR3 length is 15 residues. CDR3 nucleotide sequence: TGTGCCATCAGTGTGGGACAGGGGGGTTTCGACGAGCAGTACTTC. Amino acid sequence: CAISVGQGGFDEQYF.

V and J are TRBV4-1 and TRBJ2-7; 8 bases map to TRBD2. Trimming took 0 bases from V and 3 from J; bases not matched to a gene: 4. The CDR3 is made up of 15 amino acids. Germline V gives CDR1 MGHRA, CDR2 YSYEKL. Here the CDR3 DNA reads TGCGCCAGCAGCCAAGATTCAGCGGGAGACTACGAGCAGTACTTC. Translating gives CASSQDSAGDYEQYF.

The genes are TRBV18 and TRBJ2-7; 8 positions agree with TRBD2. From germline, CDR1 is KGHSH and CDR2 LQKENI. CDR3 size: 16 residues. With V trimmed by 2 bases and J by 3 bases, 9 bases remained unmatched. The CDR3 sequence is CASSPGSSAGVYEQYF. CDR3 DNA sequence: TGTGCCAGCTCACCAGGGTCTTCAGCGGGAGTCTACGAGCAGTACTTC.

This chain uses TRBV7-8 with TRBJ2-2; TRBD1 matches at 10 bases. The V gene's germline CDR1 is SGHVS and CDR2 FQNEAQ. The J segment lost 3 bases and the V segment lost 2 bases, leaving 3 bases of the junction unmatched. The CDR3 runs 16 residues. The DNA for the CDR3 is TGTGCCAGCAGCTTACGGACAGGGGGTTACACCGGGGAGCTGTTTTTT. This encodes CASSLRTGGYTGELFF.

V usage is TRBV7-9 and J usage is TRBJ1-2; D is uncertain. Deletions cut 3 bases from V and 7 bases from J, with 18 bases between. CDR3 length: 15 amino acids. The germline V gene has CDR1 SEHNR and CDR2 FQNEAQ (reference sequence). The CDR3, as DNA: TGTGCCAGCAGCTTGTTGAGCGGTGGAGGCTTTGGCTACACCTTC. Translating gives CASSLLSGGGFGYTF.

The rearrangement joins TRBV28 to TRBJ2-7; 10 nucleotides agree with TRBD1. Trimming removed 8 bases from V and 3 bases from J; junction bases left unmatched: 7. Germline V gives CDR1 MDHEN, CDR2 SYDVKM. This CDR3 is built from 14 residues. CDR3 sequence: CASGDRGLRYEQYF. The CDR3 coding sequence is TGTGCCAGCGGTGACAGGGGGCTTCGCTACGAGCAGTACTTC.

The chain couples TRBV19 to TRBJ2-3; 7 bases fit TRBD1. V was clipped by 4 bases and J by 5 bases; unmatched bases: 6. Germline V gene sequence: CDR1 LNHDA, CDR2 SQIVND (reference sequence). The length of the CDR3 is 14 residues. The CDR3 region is CASSKDRAGDTQYF. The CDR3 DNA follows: TGTGCCAGTAGTAAAGACAGGGCAGGAGATACGCAGTATTTT.

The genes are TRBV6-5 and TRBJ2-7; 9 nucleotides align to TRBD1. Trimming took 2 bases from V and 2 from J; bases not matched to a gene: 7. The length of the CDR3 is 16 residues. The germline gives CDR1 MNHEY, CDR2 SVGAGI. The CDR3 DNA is TGTGCCAGCAGTTACGTATTGGGACAGGGAGCCTACGAGCAGTACTTC. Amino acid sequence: CASSYVLGQGAYEQYF.

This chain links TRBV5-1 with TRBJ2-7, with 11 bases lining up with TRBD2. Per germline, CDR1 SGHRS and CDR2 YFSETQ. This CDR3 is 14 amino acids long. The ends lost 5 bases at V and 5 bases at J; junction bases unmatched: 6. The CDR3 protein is CASRITSGSNEQYF. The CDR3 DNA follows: TGCGCCAGCAGAATTACTAGCGGGAGCAACGAGCAGTACTTC.

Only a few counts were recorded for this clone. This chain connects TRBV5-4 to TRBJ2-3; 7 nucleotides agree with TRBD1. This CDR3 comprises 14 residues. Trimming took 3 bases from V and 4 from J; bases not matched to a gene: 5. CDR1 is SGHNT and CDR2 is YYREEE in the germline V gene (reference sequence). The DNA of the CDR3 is TGTGCCAGCAGCTCACGACAGGGCCCAGATACGCAGTATTTT. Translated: CASSSRQGPDTQYF. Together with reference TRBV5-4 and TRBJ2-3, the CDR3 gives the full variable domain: ETGVTQSPTHLIKTRGQQVTLRCSSQSGHNTVSWYQQALGQGPQFIFQYYREEENGRGNFPPRFSGLQFPNYSSELNVNALELDDSALYLCASSSRQGPDTQYFGPGTRLTVL.

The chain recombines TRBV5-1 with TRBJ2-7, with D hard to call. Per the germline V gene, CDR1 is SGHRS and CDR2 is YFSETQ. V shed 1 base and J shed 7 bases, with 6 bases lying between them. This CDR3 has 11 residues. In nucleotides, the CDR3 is TGCGCCAGCAGCTTGTCGCAGGAGCAGTACTTC. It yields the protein CASSLSQEQYF.

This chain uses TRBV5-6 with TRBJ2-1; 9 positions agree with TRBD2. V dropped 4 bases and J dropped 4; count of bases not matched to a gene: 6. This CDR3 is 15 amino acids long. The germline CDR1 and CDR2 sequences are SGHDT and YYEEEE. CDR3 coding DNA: TGTGCCAGCAGCACCCTAGCGGGACCGTACAATGAGCAGTTCTTC. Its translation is CASSTLAGPYNEQFF.